The clone carrying this TCR beta chain appeared many times. This entry belongs to a study of regulatory T cells in long-lasting Graves disease. About the research overall: Those with persistent Graves' disease had received antithyroid drugs for over 5 years with positive TSH receptor antibodies.

The time point here: persistent/refractory GD, antithyroid drugs over 5 years with positive TRAb. PBMCs provided the RNA from which the TCR library was made. The authors built TCR beta libraries using iRepertoire HTBI primers and Arm-PCR of CDR3 regions. TCRdb passed the multiplex PCR reads through MiXCR, listing each CDR3 protein once. The sample lists about 290,000 distinct CDR3 sequences, around a fifth occurring once. There are 14 residues in the CDR3. Trimming left V 7 bases short and J 3 bases short, with 15 bases between. CDR1 is MDHEN, CDR2 SYDVKM, per germline. The sequenced sample was peripheral blood mononuclear cells (PBMCs), obtained when the disease was refractory, from a patient treated with antithyroid drugs. This sequence joins TRBV28 and TRBJ1-2; the D gene is possibly TRBD1 (5 bases). This receptor was taken from a female donor with Graves disease. CDR3 DNA: TGTGCCAGCACCGACAGTACCCTCTACTATGGCTACACCTTC. This sequence encodes CASTDSTLYYGYTF.